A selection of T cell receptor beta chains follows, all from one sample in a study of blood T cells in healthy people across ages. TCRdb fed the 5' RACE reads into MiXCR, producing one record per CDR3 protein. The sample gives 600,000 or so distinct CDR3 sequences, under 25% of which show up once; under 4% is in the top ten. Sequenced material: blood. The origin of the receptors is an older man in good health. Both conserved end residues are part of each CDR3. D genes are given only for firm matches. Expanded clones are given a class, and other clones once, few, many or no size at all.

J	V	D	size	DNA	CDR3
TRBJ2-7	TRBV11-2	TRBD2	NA	TGTGCCAGCAGCTCCAGACCGGGACTAGCGGGAGAAAGGTCCTACGAGCAGTACTTC	CASSSRPGLAGERSYEQYF
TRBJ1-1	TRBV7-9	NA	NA	TGTGCCAGCAGTTATCAGGGAGCTGAAGCTTTCTTT	CASSYQGAEAFF
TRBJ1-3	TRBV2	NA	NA	TGTGCCAGCGCCCGGGGGGACCGAAACACCATATATTTT	CASARGDRNTIYF
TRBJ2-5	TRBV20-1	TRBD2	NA	TGCAGTTACAATAGCGGGGAAGAGACCCAGTACTTC	CSYNSGEETQYF
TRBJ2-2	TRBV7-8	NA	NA	TGTGCCAGCAGCTTAAAGTCCCCGTCCACCGGGGAGCTGTTTTTT	CASSLKSPSTGELFF
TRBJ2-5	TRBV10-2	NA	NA	TGTGCCACCGGAGGGGGGTTTGAAGAGACCCAGTACTTC	CATGGGFEETQYF
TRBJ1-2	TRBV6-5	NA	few	TGTGCCAGCAGTTACCGCGTAGACAGGCCGTATGGCTACACCTTC	CASSYRVDRPYGYTF
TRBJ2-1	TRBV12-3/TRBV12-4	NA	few	TGTGCCAGCAGTTTGCGAAGCATCAACAATGAGCAGTTCTTC	CASSLRSINNEQFF
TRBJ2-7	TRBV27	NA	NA	TGTGCCAGCAGTTTATCGGACAGACTCTACGAGCAGTACTTC	CASSLSDRLYEQYF
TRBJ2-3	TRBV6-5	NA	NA	TGTGCCAGCAGTTACTCGTGGGGCCTCACAGATACGCAGTATTTT	CASSYSWGLTDTQYF
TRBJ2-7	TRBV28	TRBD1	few	TGTGCCAGCAGTTGGACAGGGGGCGGTTCCTACGAGCAGTACTTC	CASSWTGGGSYEQYF
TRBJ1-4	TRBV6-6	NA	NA	TGTGCCTCGACCGGGCAGCCCAATGAAAAACTGTTTTTT	CASTGQPNEKLFF
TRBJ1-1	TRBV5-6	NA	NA	TGTGCCAGCAGCTTGGAGGACAGACCCACTGAAGCTTTCTTT	CASSLEDRPTEAFF
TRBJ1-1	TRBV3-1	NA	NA	TGTGCCAGCAGCCGGGACGGTGAAGCTTTCTTT	CASSRDGEAFF
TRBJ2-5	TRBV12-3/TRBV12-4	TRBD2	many	TGTGCCAGCAGTCACACTAGCGGAACTCCAGGGAGGGAGACCCAGTACTTC	CASSHTSGTPGRETQYF